This T cell receptor beta chain derives from a study of shared clonotypes between healthy human individuals. Researchers ran the assay at a deep level. Under the authors' procedure: Filtering was not the same, since immunoSEQ gave junction-only sequences without quality scores. Sequencing used immunoSEQ multiplex PCR; TCRdb keeps in-frame clones, though not all of them. V, J and clone size reflect that table, while D and trimming were determined from the DNA. The repertoire holds approximately 1.4 million clones, with around 98% as singletons. CD45RA+ naive and CD45RA-negative memory subsets were separated from CD4+ cells. Study observations and caveats: Generally, estimated richness proved larger in naive subsets than it did in memory subsets.

Germline V gene data show CDR1 as SGHAT and CDR2 as FQNNGV. The CDR3 totals 14 residues. V lost 5 bases and J lost 1, with 12 bases in between. Concerning this clone: What it binds is unknown.

The sequenced material came from naive CD4+ T cells sorted from blood. Regarding subset: CD45RA+ positively selected. J is TRBJ2-7 and V is TRBV11-2; a weak D match, TRBD2 (5 bases). The clonotype comes from a man aged 25 to 40 in good health. In DNA form, the CDR3 reads TGTGCCAGCAGCCCCCGTTGGGAGTCCTACGAGCAGTACTTC. Translated: CASSPRWESYEQYF.